The clone carrying this TCR beta chain was seen a few times. This record belongs to a study of Ad26.COV2.S vaccination and SARS-CoV-2 variants. Some clones are missing from TCRdb's copy, which holds only in-frame ones; the method was immunoSEQ multiplex PCR. Of around 320,000 clones listed, around 90% are singletons. Germline CDR1 and CDR2: GTSNPN and SVGIG (reference sequence). The CDR3 sequence is 17 residues long. Trimming shortened V by 3 bases and J by 4 bases, and 19 bases separated the two germline ends. The treatment is: around 19 received Ad26.COV2.S at low or high dose, single or two shots; roughly five received placebo; per-sample allocation not given. Sampling was performed 63 days after the first vaccine or placebo injection.

The rearrangement uses TRBV30 and TRBJ1-6; D perhaps matches TRBD1 (5 bases). The receptor comes from a person aged 18-60 years who received the Ad26.COV2.S COVID-19 vaccine or a placebo. Here the sequenced sample was peripheral blood, taken in a trial of Ad26.COV2.S vaccine versus placebo. The CDR3 loop reads CAWRDSSLGLYNSPLHF. CDR3 sequence (DNA): TGTGCCTGGAGAGACAGTTCCCTTGGGCTATATAATTCACCCCTCCACTTT.